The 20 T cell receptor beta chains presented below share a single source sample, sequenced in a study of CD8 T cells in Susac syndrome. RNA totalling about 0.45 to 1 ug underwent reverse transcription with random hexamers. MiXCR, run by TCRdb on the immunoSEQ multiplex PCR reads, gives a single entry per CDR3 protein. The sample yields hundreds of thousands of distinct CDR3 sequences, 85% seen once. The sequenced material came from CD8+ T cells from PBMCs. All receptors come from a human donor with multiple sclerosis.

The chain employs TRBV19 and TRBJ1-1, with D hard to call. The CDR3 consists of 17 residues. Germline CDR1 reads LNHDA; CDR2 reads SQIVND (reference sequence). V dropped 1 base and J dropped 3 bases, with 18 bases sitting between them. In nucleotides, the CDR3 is TGTGCCAGTAGTATAGTTGAAGTAGGGCAGCAATACACTGAAGCTTTCTTT. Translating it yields CASSIVEVGQQYTEAFF.

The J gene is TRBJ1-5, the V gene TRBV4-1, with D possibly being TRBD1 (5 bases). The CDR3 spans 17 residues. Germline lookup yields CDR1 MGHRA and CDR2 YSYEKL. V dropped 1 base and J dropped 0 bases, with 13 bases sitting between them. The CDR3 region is CASSQVTGRYSNQPQHF. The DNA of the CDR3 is TGCGCCAGCAGCCAAGTTACAGGCCGATATAGCAATCAGCCCCAGCATTTT.

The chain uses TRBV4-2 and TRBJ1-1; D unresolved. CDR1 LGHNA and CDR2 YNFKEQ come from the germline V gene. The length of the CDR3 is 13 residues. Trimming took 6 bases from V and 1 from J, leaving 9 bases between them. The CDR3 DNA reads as TGTGCCAGCAGGATGGGGAGGAACACTGAAGCTTTCTTT. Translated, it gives CASRMGRNTEAFF.

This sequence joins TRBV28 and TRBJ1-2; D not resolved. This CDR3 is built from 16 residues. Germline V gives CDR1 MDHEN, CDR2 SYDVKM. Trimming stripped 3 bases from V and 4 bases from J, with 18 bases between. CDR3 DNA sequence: TGTGCCAGCAGTTTCCCCCTATTCGATTCGCCCTATGGCTACACCTTC. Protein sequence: CASSFPLFDSPYGYTF.

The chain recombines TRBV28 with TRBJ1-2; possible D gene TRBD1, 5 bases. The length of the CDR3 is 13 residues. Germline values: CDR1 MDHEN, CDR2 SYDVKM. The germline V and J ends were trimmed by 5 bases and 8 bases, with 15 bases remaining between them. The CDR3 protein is CASSGTVGRGYTF. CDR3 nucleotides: TGTGCCAGCAGTGGGACGGTCGGGAGGGGCTACACCTTC.

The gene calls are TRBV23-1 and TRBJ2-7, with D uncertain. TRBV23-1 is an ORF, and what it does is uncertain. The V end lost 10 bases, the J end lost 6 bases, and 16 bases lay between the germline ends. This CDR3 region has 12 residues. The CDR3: CATPAATGEQYF. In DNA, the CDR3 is TGCGCCACCCCGGCAGCTACGGGCGAGCAGTACTTC.

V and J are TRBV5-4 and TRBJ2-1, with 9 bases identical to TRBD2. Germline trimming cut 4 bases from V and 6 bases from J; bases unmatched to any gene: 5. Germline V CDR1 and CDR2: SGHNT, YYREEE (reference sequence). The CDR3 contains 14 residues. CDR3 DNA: TGTGCCAGCAGCCCGGCGGGACTAGCCAATGAGCAGTTCTTC. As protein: CASSPAGLANEQFF. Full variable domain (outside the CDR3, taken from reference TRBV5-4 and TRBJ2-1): ETGVTQSPTHLIKTRGQQVTLRCSSQSGHNTVSWYQQALGQGPQFIFQYYREEENGRGNFPPRFSGLQFPNYSSELNVNALELDDSALYLCASSPAGLANEQFFGPGTRLTVL.

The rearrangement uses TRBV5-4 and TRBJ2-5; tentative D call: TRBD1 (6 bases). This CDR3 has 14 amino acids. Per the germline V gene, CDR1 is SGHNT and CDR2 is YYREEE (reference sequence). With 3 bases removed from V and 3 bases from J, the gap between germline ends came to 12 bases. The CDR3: CASSSPGVEETQYF. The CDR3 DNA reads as TGTGCCAGCAGCTCGCCAGGGGTTGAAGAGACCCAGTACTTC.

CDR3 sequence: CSAQGQGVYNEQFF. The CDR3 nucleotides are TGCAGTGCGCAGGGACAGGGGGTTTACAATGAGCAGTTCTTC. This chain links TRBV20-1 with TRBJ2-1; 11 positions match TRBD1. V was pared by 6 bases and J by 4 bases, with 5 bases of the junction left unmatched. There are 14 residues in the CDR3. Per germline, CDR1 DFQATT and CDR2 SNEGSKA (reference sequence).

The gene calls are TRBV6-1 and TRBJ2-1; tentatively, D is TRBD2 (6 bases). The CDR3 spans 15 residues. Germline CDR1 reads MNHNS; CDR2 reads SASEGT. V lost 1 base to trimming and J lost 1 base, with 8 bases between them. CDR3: CASSEGGLSYNEQFF. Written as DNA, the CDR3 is TGTGCCAGCAGTGAAGGGGGACTTTCCTACAATGAGCAGTTCTTC.

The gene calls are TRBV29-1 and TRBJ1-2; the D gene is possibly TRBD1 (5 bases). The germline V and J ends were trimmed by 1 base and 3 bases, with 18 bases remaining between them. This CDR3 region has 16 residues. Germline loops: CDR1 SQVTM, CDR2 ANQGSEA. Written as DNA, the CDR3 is TGCAGCGTTGAAGGTCTAGGGACCGCGGCGGACTATGGCTACACCTTC. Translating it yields CSVEGLGTAADYGYTF. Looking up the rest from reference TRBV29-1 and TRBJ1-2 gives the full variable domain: SAVISQKPSRDICQRGTSLTIQCQVDSQVTMMFWYRQQPGQSLTLIATANQGSEATYESGFVIDKFPISRPNLTFSTLTVSNMSPEDSSIYLCSVEGLGTAADYGYTFGSGTRLTVV.

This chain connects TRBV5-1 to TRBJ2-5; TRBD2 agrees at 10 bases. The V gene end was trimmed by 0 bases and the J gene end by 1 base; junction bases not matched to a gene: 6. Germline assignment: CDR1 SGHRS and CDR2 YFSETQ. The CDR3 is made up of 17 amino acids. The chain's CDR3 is CASSLGWLAGVQETQYF. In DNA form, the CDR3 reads TGCGCCAGCAGCTTGGGATGGCTAGCGGGGGTCCAAGAGACCCAGTACTTC.

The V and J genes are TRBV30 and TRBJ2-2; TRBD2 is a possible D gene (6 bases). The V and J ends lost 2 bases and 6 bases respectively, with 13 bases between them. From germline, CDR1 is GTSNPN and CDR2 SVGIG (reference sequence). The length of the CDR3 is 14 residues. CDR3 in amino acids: CAWSLGGTAGELFF. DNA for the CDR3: TGTGCCTGGAGTTTGGGGGGAACGGCCGGGGAGCTGTTTTTT.

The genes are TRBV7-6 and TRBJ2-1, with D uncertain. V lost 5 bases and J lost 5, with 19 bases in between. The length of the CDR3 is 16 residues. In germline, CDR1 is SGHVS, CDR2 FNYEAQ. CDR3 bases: TGTGCCAGCAGCCCCCGGCCATCGCAACTTAACAATGAGCAGTTCTTC. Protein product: CASSPRPSQLNNEQFF.

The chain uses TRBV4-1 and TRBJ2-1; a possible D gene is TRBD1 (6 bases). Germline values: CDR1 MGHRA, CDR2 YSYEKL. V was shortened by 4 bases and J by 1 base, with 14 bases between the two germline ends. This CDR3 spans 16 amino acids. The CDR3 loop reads CASSREQGKSYNEQFF. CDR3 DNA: TGCGCCAGCAGCCGAGAACAGGGAAAATCCTACAATGAGCAGTTCTTC.

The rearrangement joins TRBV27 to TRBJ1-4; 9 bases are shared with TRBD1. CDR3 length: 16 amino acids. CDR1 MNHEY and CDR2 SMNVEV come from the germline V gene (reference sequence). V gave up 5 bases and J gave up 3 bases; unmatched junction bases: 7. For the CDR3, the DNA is TGTGCCAGCAGTCAGGGACAGGGTTCGGCTAATGAAAAACTGTTTTTT. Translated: CASSQGQGSANEKLFF.

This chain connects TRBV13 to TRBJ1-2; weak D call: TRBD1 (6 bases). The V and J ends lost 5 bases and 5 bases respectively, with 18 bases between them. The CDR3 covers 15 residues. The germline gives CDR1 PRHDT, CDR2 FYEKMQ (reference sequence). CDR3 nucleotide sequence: TGTGCCAGCAGCCTCACGACAGGTCCTATTTATGGCTACACCTTC. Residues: CASSLTTGPIYGYTF.

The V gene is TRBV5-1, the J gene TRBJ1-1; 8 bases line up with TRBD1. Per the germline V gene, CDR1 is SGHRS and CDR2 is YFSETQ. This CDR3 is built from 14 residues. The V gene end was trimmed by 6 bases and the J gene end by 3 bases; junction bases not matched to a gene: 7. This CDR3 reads CASTLGQGDTEAFF. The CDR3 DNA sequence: TGCGCCAGCACCCTCGGACAGGGCGACACTGAAGCTTTCTTT.

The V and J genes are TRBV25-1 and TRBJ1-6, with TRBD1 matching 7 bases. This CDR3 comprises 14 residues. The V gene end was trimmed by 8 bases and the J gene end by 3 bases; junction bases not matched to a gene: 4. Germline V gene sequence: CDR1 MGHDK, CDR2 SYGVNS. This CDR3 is CASQGDSYNSPLHF. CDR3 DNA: TGTGCCAGCCAAGGGGACAGCTATAATTCACCCCTCCACTTT.

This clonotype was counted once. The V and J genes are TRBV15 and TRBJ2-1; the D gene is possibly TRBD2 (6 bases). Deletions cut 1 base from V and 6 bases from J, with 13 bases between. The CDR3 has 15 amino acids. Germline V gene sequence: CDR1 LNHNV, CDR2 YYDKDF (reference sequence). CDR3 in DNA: TGTGCCACCAGCAGAGCGGGAGAGGGGAGCAATGAGCAGTTCTTC. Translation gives CATSRAGEGSNEQFF.